Presented here are 14 T cell receptor beta chains from one specimen sequenced in a study of radiation and T cells in renal cell carcinoma. Libraries were prepared by immunoSEQ multiplex PCR; TCRdb keeps only in-frame clonotypes and omits some of them. The sample consists of about 130,000 clones, 88% of them appearing once. Time point: baseline pretreatment blood. Noted treatment: 15 Gy SBRT to primary tumor, nephrectomy 4 weeks later. The sample here was blood, taken from a patient whose treatment included radiotherapy and nephrectomy. Receptor source: a woman aged 50 to 60 with renal cell carcinoma.

V gene TRBV9 combines with J gene TRBJ1-2; D not resolved. V lost 0 bases to trimming and J lost 2 bases, with 5 bases between them. The CDR3 has 13 residues. Germline V gene lookup returns CDR1 SGDLS and CDR2 YYNGEE. The CDR3 protein is CASSVEGNYGYTF. CDR3 sequence (DNA): TGTGCCAGCAGCGTAGAGGGAAACTATGGCTACACCTTC.

The V gene is TRBV9, the J gene TRBJ1-2, with D unresolved. The ends were cut back, 3 bases at V and 4 bases at J, with 10 bases in the middle. CDR3 length: 13 amino acids. The V gene's germline CDR1 is SGDLS and CDR2 YYNGEE. The CDR3 protein is CASSGAPVYGYTF. CDR3 bases: TGTGCCAGCAGCGGGGCCCCGGTCTATGGCTACACCTTC.

The gene calls are TRBV5-1 and TRBJ2-7, with D uncertain. Looked up from germline, CDR1 is SGHRS and CDR2 is YFSETQ. The CDR3 consists of 14 residues. Trimming stripped 0 bases from V and 0 bases from J, with 7 bases between. CDR3 loop: CASSLGLSSYEQYF. DNA of the CDR3: TGCGCCAGCAGCTTGGGTCTCAGCTCCTACGAGCAGTACTTC.

This chain links TRBV6-1 with TRBJ2-7; a possible D gene is TRBD2 (6 bases). CDR1 and CDR2 (germline): MNHNS, SASEGT. The CDR3 is 12 residues long. V was pared by 3 bases and J by 4 bases, with 7 bases between. The CDR3 protein is CASSEAGYEQYF. DNA of the CDR3: TGTGCCAGCAGTGAGGCGGGGTACGAGCAGTACTTC.

This chain connects TRBV19 to TRBJ1-6; 9 nucleotides align to TRBD1. Unmatched junction bases numbered 10, after V lost 3 bases and J lost 7 bases. The length of the CDR3 is 17 residues. Germline CDR1 reads LNHDA; CDR2 reads SQIVND (reference sequence). The CDR3 spells CASSITPSTGGNSPLHF. CDR3 sequence (DNA): TGTGCCAGTAGTATCACCCCCTCGACAGGGGGGAATTCACCCCTCCACTTT.

The chain recombines TRBV7-2 with TRBJ2-5; 7 bases match TRBD2. The CDR3 has 13 residues. Germline CDR1 and CDR2: SGHTA and FQGNSA. V shed 6 bases and J 5 bases; nucleotides not matched to a gene: 6. CDR3 amino acids: CASRTSFRETQYF. DNA of the CDR3: TGTGCCAGCAGGACTAGCTTCAGGGAGACCCAGTACTTC.

V and J are TRBV18 and TRBJ1-2; 8 nucleotides match TRBD1. Germline CDR1 KGHSH, CDR2 LQKENI. V shed 6 bases, J shed 7 bases, and the junction held 7 bases outside the gene matches. The CDR3 contains 13 residues. The CDR3 bases are TGTGCCAGCTCCCCGGGACAGGATTCTGGCTACACCTTC. Protein product: CASSPGQDSGYTF.

This chain's CDR3 is CASSLDPAGGRTGELFF. The CDR3 bases are TGTGCCAGCAGCTTGGACCCAGCGGGGGGGAGGACCGGGGAGCTGTTTTTT. This chain links TRBV5-4 with TRBJ2-2; the match to TRBD2 covers 10 bases. CDR3 length: 17 amino acids. After removal of 0 bases from V and 5 bases from J, the junction contained 7 bases not matched to a gene. Germline V gene sequence: CDR1 SGHNT, CDR2 YYREEE (reference sequence).

The J gene is TRBJ1-2, the V gene TRBV7-2; the match to TRBD1 covers 11 bases. Per the germline V gene, CDR1 is SGHTA and CDR2 is FQGNSA. There are 16 residues in the CDR3. J gave up 5 bases and V 1 base, and 6 bases lay outside the gene matches. CDR3 loop: CASSLGGTGGGYGYTF. CDR3 bases: TGTGCCAGCAGCTTAGGAGGGACAGGGGGTGGTTATGGCTACACCTTC. Full variable domain (missing parts from reference TRBV7-2 and TRBJ1-2): GAGVSQSPSNKVTEKGKDVELRCDPISGHTALYWYRQSLGQGLEFLIYFQGNSAPDKSGLPSDRFSAERTGGSVSTLTIQRTQQEDSAVYLCASSLGGTGGGYGYTFGSGTRLTVV.

The V gene is TRBV2, the J gene TRBJ2-3; a weak D match, TRBD1 (6 bases). The CDR3 has 15 residues. V lost 5 bases and J lost 0, with 12 bases in between. Looked up from germline, CDR1 is SNHLY and CDR2 is FYNNEI. The chain's CDR3 is CASSLQGPSTDTQYF. The CDR3 nucleotides read TGTGCCAGCAGTTTACAGGGACCTAGCACAGATACGCAGTATTTT.

The chain links TRBV10-3 to TRBJ1-1; no reliable D call. The CDR3 has 12 residues. CDR1 is ENHRY, CDR2 SYGVKD, per germline. With 3 bases removed from V and 2 bases from J, the gap between germline ends came to 4 bases. The CDR3: CAISERNTEAFF. The CDR3 nucleotides read TGTGCCATCAGTGAACGAAACACTGAAGCTTTCTTT.

The CDR3 sequence is CASSFGSYNSPLHF. In DNA form, the CDR3 reads TGTGCCAGTAGTTTTGGGTCCTATAATTCACCCCTCCACTTT. The chain links TRBV19 to TRBJ1-6; the D is unclear. With 5 bases removed from V and 1 base from J, the gap between germline ends came to 6 bases. This CDR3 has 14 residues. CDR1 is LNHDA and CDR2 is SQIVND in the germline V gene (reference sequence).

A single count supports this clone. The CDR3 loop is CASSPTVNYGYTF. The CDR3 DNA is TGTGCCAGCAGCCCGACGGTCAACTATGGCTACACCTTC. The J gene is TRBJ1-2, the V gene TRBV7-9, with unresolved D. The V end was cut by 5 bases, the J end by 2 bases, with 9 bases between. The germline CDR1 and CDR2 sequences are SEHNR and FQNEAQ (reference sequence). The CDR3 totals 13 residues.

This chain links TRBV12-5 with TRBJ1-4, with 8 positions matching TRBD1. The CDR3 runs to 16 residues. The V gene's germline CDR1 is LGHNT and CDR2 FRNRAP. Unmatched junction bases numbered 10, after V lost 2 bases and J lost 8 bases. The CDR3 protein is CASGLLQGAAGEKLFF. CDR3 coding DNA: TGTGCTAGTGGTTTGCTCCAGGGGGCAGCGGGGGAAAAACTGTTTTTT.